These T cell receptor beta chains were read from a single sample in a study of blood T cell repertoires in COVID-19. The repertoire was sequenced with immunoSEQ multiplex PCR; TCRdb's copy has only in-frame clones and lacks some. This repertoire shows 85,000 to 110,000 clones, approximately 84% found once; its top ten account for 6% to 6.5%. Material: peripheral blood. All receptors derive from a human donor in a cohort sampled during active COVID-19. The CDR3 runs from the conserved cysteine through the conserved F or W. Each record gives: J gene, D gene, V gene, clone size, CDR3 DNA, CDR3 protein. The D gene is left open where the match is weak. The listing skips clone size in some rows; elsewhere it reads once, few, many or a size class.

j_call: TRBJ1-6
d_call: TRBD1
v_call: TRBV5-1
clone_size: .
cdr3_nt: TGCGCCAGCAGCCCGGGACAGGGAGATAATTCACCCCTCCACTTT
cdr3_aa: CASSPGQGDNSPLHF

j_call: TRBJ1-4
d_call: .
v_call: TRBV3-1/TRBV3-2
clone_size: .
cdr3_nt: TGTGCCAGCAGCTCCCGGACAGATGAAAAACTGTTTTTT
cdr3_aa: CASSSRTDEKLFF

j_call: TRBJ1-1
d_call: .
v_call: TRBV7-9
clone_size: .
cdr3_nt: TGTGCCAGCAGCTCGAGAGAGGGATACACTGAAGCTTTCTTT
cdr3_aa: CASSSREGYTEAFF

j_call: TRBJ2-7
d_call: .
v_call: TRBV19
clone_size: few
cdr3_nt: TGTGCCAGTAGTAGGAGCGGGTTGCCCTACGAGCAGTACTTC
cdr3_aa: CASSRSGLPYEQYF

j_call: TRBJ2-1
d_call: TRBD1
v_call: TRBV6-5
clone_size: .
cdr3_nt: TGTGCCAGCACAGGACAGGGTTACTCCTACAATGAGCAGTTCTTC
cdr3_aa: CASTGQGYSYNEQFF

j_call: TRBJ2-7
d_call: .
v_call: TRBV5-4
clone_size: .
cdr3_nt: TGTGCCAGCAGGGACGGGGCGGGGGCTTCCTACGAGCAGTACTTC
cdr3_aa: CASRDGAGASYEQYF

j_call: TRBJ1-2
d_call: .
v_call: TRBV7-9
clone_size: .
cdr3_nt: TGTGCCAGCAGCTTCGCGGCGGTCGATGGCTACACCTTC
cdr3_aa: CASSFAAVDGYTF

j_call: TRBJ2-5
d_call: .
v_call: TRBV3-1/TRBV3-2
clone_size: once
cdr3_nt: TGTGCCAGCAGCCCGCCACGTCAGGGGCCTTTGGAAGAGACCCAGTACTTC
cdr3_aa: CASSPPRQGPLEETQYF

j_call: TRBJ1-4
d_call: .
v_call: TRBV6-5
clone_size: .
cdr3_nt: TGTGCCAGCAGTTACTCGAGTCAGGGTTGGAATGAAAAACTGTTTTTT
cdr3_aa: CASSYSSQGWNEKLFF

j_call: TRBJ1-1
d_call: .
v_call: TRBV9
clone_size: once
cdr3_nt: TGTGCCAGCAGCGTAGGGGTACAGATGAACACTGAAGCTTTCTTT
cdr3_aa: CASSVGVQMNTEAFF

j_call: TRBJ2-1
d_call: TRBD1
v_call: TRBV5-4
clone_size: .
cdr3_nt: TGTGCCAGCAGCTGGGGTGCTGGGACAGGGGTTGGCAATGAGCAGTTCTTC
cdr3_aa: CASSWGAGTGVGNEQFF

j_call: TRBJ2-1
d_call: TRBD2
v_call: TRBV6-2/TRBV6-3
clone_size: .
cdr3_nt: TGTGCCAGCAGTTACTCCTTGGCGGGGGGATACAATGAGCAGTTCTTC
cdr3_aa: CASSYSLAGGYNEQFF

j_call: TRBJ2-3
d_call: .
v_call: TRBV11-2
clone_size: once
cdr3_nt: TGTGCCAGCAGCCGCCCTCAGGGCATCGGAACAGATACGCAGTATTTT
cdr3_aa: CASSRPQGIGTDTQYF

j_call: TRBJ2-7
d_call: .
v_call: TRBV7-2
clone_size: .
cdr3_nt: TGTGCCAGCAGCTTAGCGGAGGTACCCTTCGAGCAGTACTTC
cdr3_aa: CASSLAEVPFEQYF

j_call: TRBJ1-1
d_call: .
v_call: TRBV6-1
clone_size: once
cdr3_nt: TGTGCCAGCAGTGAGCCCAGGCGAAAATCCAGAATGAACACTGAAGCTTTCTTT
cdr3_aa: CASSEPRRKSRMNTEAFF

j_call: TRBJ2-7
d_call: TRBD1
v_call: TRBV2
clone_size: .
cdr3_nt: TGTGCCAGCTTAGGGACAGCGAGCTACGAGCAGTACTTC
cdr3_aa: CASLGTASYEQYF

j_call: TRBJ2-5
d_call: .
v_call: TRBV10-3
clone_size: once
cdr3_nt: TGTGCCATCAGTGTGAACATTCAAGAGACCCAGTACTTC
cdr3_aa: CAISVNIQETQYF

j_call: TRBJ1-5
d_call: .
v_call: TRBV4-2
clone_size: .
cdr3_nt: TGTGCCAGCAGCCAAGAAGCCCAGGGCGGTCAGCCCCAGCATTTT
cdr3_aa: CASSQEAQGGQPQHF

j_call: TRBJ1-1
d_call: .
v_call: TRBV4-1
clone_size: .
cdr3_nt: TGCGCCAGCAGCCTTTCTCCCCGAGAATTGAACACTGAAGCTTTCTTT
cdr3_aa: CASSLSPRELNTEAFF

j_call: TRBJ2-2
d_call: TRBD2
v_call: TRBV11-2
clone_size: .
cdr3_nt: TGTGCCAGCAGCTTAGTAGCGGGGGGAACCGGGGAGCTGTTTTTT
cdr3_aa: CASSLVAGGTGELFF

j_call: TRBJ2-5
d_call: TRBD2
v_call: TRBV28
clone_size: .
cdr3_nt: TGTGCCAGCAGTTTAGGACTAGCGTTAACCCAGTACTTC
cdr3_aa: CASSLGLALTQYF

j_call: TRBJ1-1
d_call: .
v_call: TRBV28
clone_size: .
cdr3_nt: TGTGCCAGCAGTAAACACAGGGTAGCGAACACTGAAGCTTTCTTT
cdr3_aa: CASSKHRVANTEAFF

j_call: TRBJ2-1
d_call: TRBD2
v_call: TRBV6-4
clone_size: .
cdr3_nt: TGTGCCAGCAGCCCATCGGGACTAGCGGGGACTCACTCCTACAATGAGCAGTTCTTC
cdr3_aa: CASSPSGLAGTHSYNEQFF

j_call: TRBJ2-2
d_call: .
v_call: TRBV5-1
clone_size: .
cdr3_nt: TGCGCCAGCAGCTTGTTTAGCGGAAACACCGGGGAGCTGTTTTTT
cdr3_aa: CASSLFSGNTGELFF

j_call: TRBJ1-1
d_call: TRBD1
v_call: TRBV2
clone_size: once
cdr3_nt: TGTGCCAGCAGAGACCGGGACAGTGAAGAGAACACTGAAGCTTTCTTT
cdr3_aa: CASRDRDSEENTEAFF

j_call: TRBJ2-2
d_call: TRBD2
v_call: TRBV7-8
clone_size: .
cdr3_nt: TGTGCCAGCAGCGGACTAGCGGGAGAAATCGGGGAGCTGTTTTTT
cdr3_aa: CASSGLAGEIGELFF

j_call: TRBJ2-7
d_call: .
v_call: TRBV28
clone_size: .
cdr3_nt: TGTGCCAGCAGTCGGCGAAGGGGGGAGCAGTACTTC
cdr3_aa: CASSRRRGEQYF

j_call: TRBJ2-7
d_call: TRBD2
v_call: TRBV5-6
clone_size: .
cdr3_nt: TGTGCCAGCAGCTTGGGACTAGCGGGGGACGAGCAGTACTTC
cdr3_aa: CASSLGLAGDEQYF

j_call: TRBJ2-1
d_call: TRBD2
v_call: TRBV24-1
clone_size: .
cdr3_nt: TGTGCCACCAGTGATCCTCGGACTAGCGGGAATGAGCAGTTCTTC
cdr3_aa: CATSDPRTSGNEQFF

j_call: TRBJ2-1
d_call: TRBD1
v_call: TRBV20-1
clone_size: .
cdr3_nt: TGCAGTGCTAGTAGCAGGGGGTCGTACAATGAGCAGTTCTTC
cdr3_aa: CSASSRGSYNEQFF

j_call: TRBJ1-1
d_call: .
v_call: TRBV19
clone_size: .
cdr3_nt: TGTGCCAGTAGTATAGGGCGGCCCACTGAAGCTTTCTTT
cdr3_aa: CASSIGRPTEAFF

j_call: TRBJ1-1
d_call: .
v_call: TRBV27
clone_size: once
cdr3_nt: TGTGCCAGCAGTTTATTAGGGGGGAACACTGAAGCTTTCTTT
cdr3_aa: CASSLLGGNTEAFF

j_call: TRBJ2-2
d_call: .
v_call: TRBV10-1
clone_size: .
cdr3_nt: TGCGCCAGCAGTGAGGGGCGATTCCCCGGGGAGCTGTTTTTT
cdr3_aa: CASSEGRFPGELFF

j_call: TRBJ2-5
d_call: TRBD2
v_call: TRBV18
clone_size: .
cdr3_nt: TGTGCCAGCTCACCATGGACTAGCGGAGAGACCCAGTACTTC
cdr3_aa: CASSPWTSGETQYF

j_call: TRBJ2-1
d_call: TRBD1
v_call: TRBV24-1
clone_size: .
cdr3_nt: TGTGCCACCAGTGATTTAAGGGGGCATGAGCAGTTCTTC
cdr3_aa: CATSDLRGHEQFF

j_call: TRBJ2-5
d_call: .
v_call: TRBV4-2
clone_size: .
cdr3_nt: TGTGCCAGCAGCCAAGAGGCTAGACAAGAGACCCAGTACTTC
cdr3_aa: CASSQEARQETQYF

j_call: TRBJ1-5
d_call: .
v_call: TRBV19
clone_size: .
cdr3_nt: TGTGCCAGTAGTTGGCAAGTCAATCAGCCCCAGCATTTT
cdr3_aa: CASSWQVNQPQHF

j_call: TRBJ2-5
d_call: TRBD2
v_call: TRBV11-2
clone_size: .
cdr3_nt: TGTGCCAGCAGCTTATTCCCCCGGGCGGGAGTTAGGGAAGAGACCCAGTACTTC
cdr3_aa: CASSLFPRAGVREETQYF

j_call: TRBJ2-5
d_call: .
v_call: TRBV2
clone_size: .
cdr3_nt: TGTGCCAGCAGTCCCCTTCGTACCCAGTACTTC
cdr3_aa: CASSPLRTQYF

j_call: TRBJ1-1
d_call: .
v_call: TRBV19
clone_size: .
cdr3_nt: TGTGCCAGTAGTATAGATTGGTTGGGGGCGCCCCCAAATACTGAAGCTTTCTTT
cdr3_aa: CASSIDWLGAPPNTEAFF

j_call: TRBJ1-2
d_call: .
v_call: TRBV27
clone_size: .
cdr3_nt: TGTGCCAGCAGTTTAGTGATGCAGGGCTATGGCTACACCTTC
cdr3_aa: CASSLVMQGYGYTF

j_call: TRBJ2-5
d_call: .
v_call: TRBV2
clone_size: .
cdr3_nt: TGTGCCAGCAGCTACGGGGTCCAAGAGACCCAGTACTTC
cdr3_aa: CASSYGVQETQYF

j_call: TRBJ1-1
d_call: .
v_call: TRBV28
clone_size: .
cdr3_nt: TGTGCCAGCAGTTTCCCCCGGGGGAACACTGAAGCTTTCTTT
cdr3_aa: CASSFPRGNTEAFF

j_call: TRBJ2-5
d_call: TRBD2
v_call: TRBV5-4
clone_size: once
cdr3_nt: TGTGCCAGCAGCCCCAGACTAGCGGGAGTAGTCCAAGAGACCCAGTACTTC
cdr3_aa: CASSPRLAGVVQETQYF

j_call: TRBJ1-4
d_call: .
v_call: TRBV15
clone_size: .
cdr3_nt: TGTGCCACCAGCAGAGATCTTGGAGGCGTAACTAATGAAAAACTGTTTTTT
cdr3_aa: CATSRDLGGVTNEKLFF

j_call: TRBJ1-1
d_call: .
v_call: TRBV20-1
clone_size: .
cdr3_nt: TGCAGTGCCCCGGAAGCTTTCTTT
cdr3_aa: CSAPEAFF

j_call: TRBJ2-1
d_call: TRBD2
v_call: TRBV6-4
clone_size: few
cdr3_nt: TGTGCCAGCAGTGACATAGGACTAGGGAGCAATGAGCAGTTCTTC
cdr3_aa: CASSDIGLGSNEQFF

j_call: TRBJ2-7
d_call: TRBD1
v_call: TRBV10-2
clone_size: .
cdr3_nt: TGCGCCAGTTCCGGGACAGGGGACGAGCAGTACTTC
cdr3_aa: CASSGTGDEQYF

j_call: TRBJ2-7
d_call: .
v_call: TRBV7-9
clone_size: .
cdr3_nt: TGTGCCAGCAGCTTATCCCTGGCACCCTACGAGCAGTACTTC
cdr3_aa: CASSLSLAPYEQYF

j_call: TRBJ2-7
d_call: .
v_call: TRBV3-1/TRBV3-2
clone_size: .
cdr3_nt: TGTGCCAGCAGCAATTATCAGGAGCAGTACTTC
cdr3_aa: CASSNYQEQYF

j_call: TRBJ2-7
d_call: TRBD2
v_call: TRBV10-2
clone_size: once
cdr3_nt: TGCGCCAGCAGTGTTGTGGGAGGGCTCTCCTACGAGCAGTACTTC
cdr3_aa: CASSVVGGLSYEQYF